This TCR beta chain emerged from a study of blood T cell repertoires in COVID-19. Study summary: Both acute and convalescent COVID-19 samples were obtained from the United States, Italy and Spain.

The CDR3 consists of 15 residues. Between the trimmed V and J ends, which lost 2 bases and 2 bases, there was a span of 13 bases. Germline-derived CDR1 and CDR2 are SGDLS and YYNGEE. This study enrolled people aged 18 to 89 from approximately 25 US geographic areas. Clones were read by immunoSEQ multiplex PCR, and TCRdb kept only the in-frame ones, dropping some. The sample includes a few hundred thousand clones, about 89% seen only once; the top ten take approximately 1.2%. This TCR came from a human donor in a cohort exposed to, infected with or recovered from COVID-19 (not recorded which). The donor label of this sample is uncertain. V is TRBV9 and J is TRBJ1-1; a possible D gene is TRBD1 (6 bases). Sequencing input: PBMCs or T cells enriched from blood (not recorded which). DNA of the CDR3: TGTGCCAGCAGCGTTGGTGGACAGATCAACACTGAAGCTTTCTTT. Translating gives CASSVGGQINTEAFF.